Each of the 11 T cell receptor beta chains below was sequenced from the same sample in a study of T-cell memory formation after mild COVID-19. MiXCR, applied by TCRdb to the 5' RACE reads, yields one record per CDR3 protein. The sample includes about 560,000 distinct CDR3 sequences, 17% of them seen just once. The specimen was PBMCs or a T cell subset sorted from them (not recorded which). The receptors derive from an adult woman who had mild COVID-19 (a few samples of this study predate the infection). Cell type and time point are not known.

Only a few counts were recorded for this clonotype. CDR3 DNA: TGCGCCAGCAGCCAAACTAGCGGGGGGTCCACAGATACGCAGTATTTT. This gives the protein CASSQTSGGSTDTQYF. V gene TRBV4-1 combines with J gene TRBJ2-3, with 12 bases lining up with TRBD2. This CDR3 contains 16 residues. Germline lookup yields CDR1 MGHRA and CDR2 YSYEKL. Losses at the gene ends were 2 bases for V and 2 bases for J; bases not matched to a gene: 2.

This clonotype was found a few times. The genes are TRBV11-2 and TRBJ1-4; D gene unclear. Trimming cost V 3 bases and J 7 bases, with 12 bases left between them. The CDR3 sequence is 14 residues long. Germline V gene lookup returns CDR1 SGHAT and CDR2 FQNNGV. The CDR3 DNA follows: TGTGCCAGCAGCTTTTCCTCGGGGAGTGAAAAACTGTTTTTT. It yields the protein CASSFSSGSEKLFF.

In this sample, this clonotype turned up a few times. The CDR3 sequence is CASSSGTSGGRTQYF. The CDR3 DNA follows: TGCGCCAGCAGCTCCGGGACTAGCGGGGGGAGGACCCAGTACTTC. The chain joins TRBV5-1 to TRBJ2-5, with 15 bases matching TRBD2. CDR3 length: 15 residues. Germline V gene sequence: CDR1 SGHRS, CDR2 YFSETQ. Trimming took 3 bases from V and 7 from J; bases not matched to a gene: 4. Complete variable domain (other parts from reference TRBV5-1 and TRBJ2-5): KAGVTQTPRYLIKTRGQQVTLSCSPISGHRSVSWYQQTPGQGLQFLFEYFSETQRNKGNFPGRFSGRQFSNSRSEMNVSTLELGDSALYLCASSSGTSGGRTQYFGPGTRLLVL.

This clonotype was seen more than once but under ten times. The rearrangement uses TRBV24-1 and TRBJ2-1; D not certain. The V end was cut by 0 bases, the J end by 15 bases, with 8 bases between. Germline V gives CDR1 KGHDR, CDR2 SFDVKD. The CDR3 is 11 amino acids. CDR3 amino acids: CATSDLDVWFF. CDR3 nucleotides: TGTGCCACCAGTGATTTGGATGTTTGGTTCTTC.

This clonotype was found a few times. The gene calls are TRBV12-3 or TRBV12-4 and TRBJ1-4; the match to TRBD1 covers 9 bases. Trimming at V came to 6 bases and at J to 6 bases, leaving 2 bases not matched to a gene. The CDR3 consists of 13 residues. CDR3 loop: CASRQGADEKLFF. The DNA of the CDR3 is TGTGCCAGCAGACAGGGGGCCGATGAAAAACTGTTTTTT.

The rearrangement joins TRBV5-1 to TRBJ2-2, with 9 bases that match TRBD1. V was pared by 0 bases and J by 4 bases, with 10 bases of the junction left unmatched. Germline values: CDR1 SGHRS, CDR2 YFSETQ. The CDR3 spans 18 residues. The CDR3 nucleotides read TGCGCCAGCAGCTTGGGCCGATACAGGGGGCCGGGCACCGGGGAGCTGTTTTTT. Translation: CASSLGRYRGPGTGELFF.

This clonotype was detected a few times. The J gene is TRBJ2-7, the V gene TRBV27; 10 bases map to TRBD1. Germline lookup yields CDR1 MNHEY and CDR2 SMNVEV (reference sequence). The CDR3 contains 15 residues. V dropped 6 bases and J dropped 6; count of bases not matched to a gene: 11. The CDR3 nucleotides are TGTGCCAGCAGCCCTTCGACAGGGGGCGCTTCCGAGCAGTACTTC. Translated, it gives CASSPSTGGASEQYF.

The chain links TRBV7-3 to TRBJ1-1; TRBD1 might be the D (5 bases). The CDR3 has 14 residues. Germline V gene data show CDR1 as SGHTA and CDR2 as FQGTGA. Trimming cost V 3 bases and J 6 bases, with 14 bases left between them. The DNA for the CDR3 is TGTGCCAGCAGCTTTCGGGGCAGCGTGGCTGAAGCTTTCTTT. As protein: CASSFRGSVAEAFF.

This clonotype was counted a few times. The chain carries TRBV3-1 and TRBJ2-1; D could derive from TRBD1 or TRBD2 (5 bases each). The CDR3 spans 16 residues. Deletions cut 4 bases from V and 1 base from J, with 14 bases between. Looked up from germline, CDR1 is LGHDT and CDR2 is YNNKEL (reference sequence). The DNA for the CDR3 is TGTGCCAGCAGCCTACTTCAGGGAGTTTCCTACAATGAGCAGTTCTTC. This sequence encodes CASSLLQGVSYNEQFF.

This rearrangement joins TRBV4-3 to TRBJ2-2; 15 bases match TRBD2. The V and J ends lost 1 base and 4 bases, in that order; junction bases with no gene match: 1. The CDR3 covers 17 residues. Germline V gives CDR1 LGHNA, CDR2 YSLEER. Written as DNA, the CDR3 is TGCGCCAGCAGCCAAGCGGGACTAGCGGGAGGCACCGGGGAGCTGTTTTTT. This codes for CASSQAGLAGGTGELFF.

The chain carries TRBV29-1 and TRBJ1-1; D remains unclear. Germline V lookup: CDR1 SQVTM, CDR2 ANQGSEA. The CDR3 length is 12 residues. Trimming stripped 7 bases from V and 1 base from J, with 10 bases between. Here the CDR3 reads CSAEKQNTEAFF. The CDR3 region has the DNA TGCAGCGCTGAGAAACAGAACACTGAAGCTTTCTTT.